The 23 T cell receptor beta chains given below trace back to one sample, sequenced in a study of blood T cell repertoires in COVID-19. Measured with immunoSEQ multiplex PCR; TCRdb has only the in-frame clones, and not every one. The repertoire holds fewer than 350,000 clones, 80% to 85% seen once, with under 3% in the top ten. The source material was peripheral blood. The source of these receptors is a woman aged 55-69 years with active or convalescent COVID-19.

This rearrangement joins TRBV11-2 to TRBJ2-7, with TRBD2 matching 10 bases. V was clipped by 6 bases and J by 4 bases; unmatched bases: 12. The CDR3 loop spans 16 amino acids. Germline V gene lookup returns CDR1 SGHAT and CDR2 FQNNGV. CDR3 DNA sequence: TGTGCCAGCAGACAACACATAGCGGGGGGCTTTTACGAGCAGTACTTC. It yields the protein CASRQHIAGGFYEQYF.

The CDR3 protein is CASSSQGSRQAYGYTF. CDR3 DNA sequence: TGTGCCAGCAGTTCCCAGGGATCGCGACAAGCGTATGGCTACACCTTC. This rearrangement joins TRBV27 to TRBJ1-2, with a possible D match to TRBD1 (5 bases). CDR3 length: 16 residues. Trimming removed 4 bases from V and 5 bases from J, with 20 bases in between. Germline loops: CDR1 MNHEY, CDR2 SMNVEV (reference sequence).

The CDR3 is CASSYTGYNEQFF. CDR3 in DNA: TGTGCCAGCAGTTATACGGGGTACAATGAGCAGTTCTTC. The chain has TRBV6-2 or TRBV6-3 and TRBJ2-1; D is perhaps TRBD2 (5 bases). Germline assignment: CDR1 MNHEY and CDR2 SVGEGT. Trimming removed 3 bases at V and 4 bases at J, with 7 bases between. The CDR3 spans 13 residues.

This clone has a single count. The chain has TRBV27 and TRBJ2-5; D is possibly TRBD2 (5 bases). The CDR3 loop spans 15 amino acids. Germline loops: CDR1 MNHEY, CDR2 SMNVEV (reference sequence). V was pared by 2 bases and J by 9 bases, with 19 bases between. This CDR3 reads CASSLSPAEERAQYF. Written as DNA, the CDR3 is TGTGCCAGCAGTTTAAGCCCCGCCGAAGAGAGGGCCCAGTACTTC.

The V call is TRBV7-3, the J call TRBJ1-1; no definite D call. Germline assignment: CDR1 SGHTA and CDR2 FQGTGA. This CDR3 comprises 13 residues. V lost 6 bases and J 1 base, leaving 9 bases between the germline ends. The CDR3 protein is CASSRLRNTEAFF. Here the CDR3 DNA reads TGTGCCAGCAGTCGCCTAAGGAACACTGAAGCTTTCTTT. The full variable domain, its missing parts supplied by reference TRBV7-3 and TRBJ1-1, is GAGVSQTPSNKVTEKGKYVELRCDPISGHTALYWYRQSLGQGPEFLIYFQGTGAADDSGLPNDRFFAVRPEGSVSTLKIQRTERGDSAVYLCASSRLRNTEAFFGQGTRLTVV.

The chain recombines TRBV15 with TRBJ1-2; D call uncertain. Trimming removed 0 bases from V and 4 bases from J, with 12 bases in between. Germline CDR1 reads LNHNV; CDR2 reads YYDKDF (reference sequence). The CDR3 has 15 residues. CDR3 amino acids: CATSRDAATAYGYTF. CDR3 nucleotides: TGTGCCACCAGCAGAGACGCCGCAACAGCCTATGGCTACACCTTC.

The rearrangement uses TRBV2 and TRBJ2-3, with unresolved D. Trimming removed 2 bases at V and 4 bases at J, with 16 bases between. The CDR3 loop spans 16 amino acids. Per the germline V gene, CDR1 is SNHLY and CDR2 is FYNNEI. CDR3 DNA: TGTGCCAGCAGTGAACTTGCGCGCATTACTTCAGATACGCAGTATTTT. As protein: CASSELARITSDTQYF.

The rearrangement uses TRBV6-6 and TRBJ1-2; TRBD1 matches at 7 bases. Germline-derived CDR1 and CDR2 are MNHNY and SVGAGI (reference sequence). The CDR3 contains 15 residues. The ends lost 7 bases at V and 4 bases at J; junction bases unmatched: 12. The CDR3 is CASTIGQVDTYGYTF. In nucleotides, the CDR3 is TGTGCCAGCACCATAGGACAGGTTGACACCTATGGCTACACCTTC.

The rearrangement joins TRBV6-2 or TRBV6-3 to TRBJ2-3; possibly TRBD2 for D (5 bases). V dropped 5 bases and J dropped 2 bases, with 11 bases sitting between them. CDR1 and CDR2 (germline): MNHEY, SVGEGT. This CDR3 comprises 14 residues. CDR3 nucleotides: TGTGCCAGCAGTCAGACTACTTCCACAGATACGCAGTATTTT. This sequence encodes CASSQTTSTDTQYF.

The chain employs TRBV7-9 and TRBJ1-5, with no clear D. Looked up from germline, CDR1 is SEHNR and CDR2 is FQNEAQ (reference sequence). This CDR3 has 14 amino acids. With 5 bases removed from V and 0 bases from J, the gap between germline ends came to 8 bases. The CDR3 loop reads CASSPDISNQPQHF. The CDR3 nucleotides are TGTGCCAGCAGCCCTGACATTAGCAATCAGCCCCAGCATTTT.

This chain connects TRBV5-6 to TRBJ2-1; 7 bases match TRBD1. The length of the CDR3 is 16 residues. Germline-derived CDR1 and CDR2 are SGHDT and YYEEEE. The V segment lost 1 base and the J segment 2 bases; nucleotides outside the gene matches: 6. The CDR3 loop is CASSLILQGAYNEQFF. In DNA form, the CDR3 reads TGTGCCAGCAGCTTGATTTTGCAGGGGGCCTACAATGAGCAGTTCTTC.

There are a few counts of this clone. V and J are TRBV21-1 and TRBJ1-5. TRBV21-1 is annotated as a pseudogene. The CDR3 runs to 20 residues. For the CDR3, the DNA is TGTGCCAGCAGCAAAAAGGTCAATCGGGGTATCTCGCATAGCAATCAGCCCCAGCATTTT. Its protein is CASSKKVNRGISHSNQPQHF.

J is TRBJ2-7 and V is TRBV27, with 10 bases matching TRBD1. The CDR3 consists of 14 residues. Germline values: CDR1 MNHEY, CDR2 SMNVEV (reference sequence). V lost 6 bases and J lost 4; bases outside the gene matches: 6. CDR3 protein: CASRTGGVGYEQYF. The CDR3, as DNA: TGTGCCAGCAGGACAGGGGGCGTTGGTTACGAGCAGTACTTC.

The chain joins TRBV19 to TRBJ2-7, with 10 bases identical to TRBD1. Unmatched junction bases numbered 9, after V lost 5 bases and J lost 2 bases. The CDR3 runs 16 residues. Germline V lookup: CDR1 LNHDA, CDR2 SQIVND (reference sequence). This CDR3 is CASSPTRTGGTYEQYF. CDR3 DNA sequence: TGTGCCAGTAGTCCCACCCGGACAGGGGGAACCTACGAGCAGTACTTC. The whole variable domain, filled in from reference TRBV19 and TRBJ2-7, reads DGGITQSPKYLFRKEGQNVTLSCEQNLNHDAMYWYRQDPGQGLRLIYYSQIVNDFQKGDIAEGYSVSREKKESFPLTVTSAQKNPTAFYLCASSPTRTGGTYEQYFGPGTRLTVT.

The chain employs TRBV5-6 and TRBJ1-4; tentatively, D is TRBD1 (5 bases). CDR3 size: 16 residues. Germline values: CDR1 SGHDT, CDR2 YYEEEE. The V gene lost 4 bases and the J gene lost 0 bases, with 13 bases spanning the gap. CDR3 coding DNA: TGTGCCAGCAGCCGGCGGGGGAGTACAACTAATGAAAAACTGTTTTTT. This sequence encodes CASSRRGSTTNEKLFF.

The gene calls are TRBV5-6 and TRBJ2-3; D perhaps matches TRBD2 (6 bases). The CDR3 is 15 residues long. V dropped 3 bases and J dropped 1 base, with 12 bases sitting between them. CDR1 is SGHDT and CDR2 is YYEEEE in the germline V gene. CDR3 coding DNA: TGTGCCAGCAGCTCGGGACTCGGTGGCACAGATACGCAGTATTTT. Its protein product is CASSSGLGGTDTQYF.

The chain carries TRBV12-3 or TRBV12-4 and TRBJ2-7; 9 positions match TRBD1. V dropped 6 bases and J dropped 2; count of bases not matched to a gene: 2. This CDR3 region has 13 residues. The CDR3, as DNA: TGTGCCAGCAGGCGACAGGGGGCCTACGAGCAGTACTTC. Protein: CASRRQGAYEQYF.

This clone has a handful of counts. The V gene is TRBV13, the J gene TRBJ2-1; 9 nucleotides match TRBD2. There are 14 residues in the CDR3. Germline V gene lookup returns CDR1 PRHDT and CDR2 FYEKMQ (reference sequence). The V gene end was trimmed by 5 bases and the J gene end by 3 bases; junction bases not matched to a gene: 2. The CDR3, as DNA: TGTGCCAGCAGCGGGACTAGCCTCTACAATGAGCAGTTCTTC. It codes for CASSGTSLYNEQFF.

This chain's CDR3 is CAWPYGGTEMSQPQHF. The CDR3 DNA is TGTGCCTGGCCCTACGGCGGGACCGAAATGTCGCAGCCCCAGCATTTT. The rearrangement uses TRBV30 and TRBJ1-5; possibly TRBD1 for D (5 bases). The germline V gene has CDR1 GTSNPN and CDR2 SVGIG (reference sequence). V lost 5 bases and J 7 bases, leaving 24 bases between the germline ends. The CDR3 runs to 16 residues.

A note on this clone: This same CDR3 is encoded by further DNA sequences in the sample. The CDR3 region has the DNA TGCGCCAGCAGCTTGGGGCTAGCCACAGATACGCAGTATTTT. This encodes CASSLGLATDTQYF. This sequence joins TRBV5-1 and TRBJ2-3; D might be TRBD2 (5 bases). Germline V gives CDR1 SGHRS, CDR2 YFSETQ. With 0 bases removed from V and 2 bases from J, the gap between germline ends came to 7 bases. The CDR3 spans 14 residues.

The chain recombines TRBV4-3 with TRBJ2-3; 9 positions agree with TRBD2. This CDR3 spans 16 amino acids. CDR1 is LGHNA, CDR2 YSLEER, per germline. Trimming took 4 bases from V and 3 from J; bases not matched to a gene: 8. The CDR3 sequence is CASSPLAGARTDTQYF. The CDR3 DNA is TGCGCCAGCAGCCCATTAGCGGGGGCCCGAACAGATACGCAGTATTTT.

V is TRBV6-5 and J is TRBJ1-2, with TRBD1 matching over 8 bases. J was trimmed by 5 bases and V by 4 bases; bases with no gene match: 3. Germline lookup yields CDR1 MNHEY and CDR2 SVGAGI. The CDR3 length is 13 residues. The CDR3 sequence is CASSWDRIYGYTF. The DNA for the CDR3 is TGTGCCAGCAGTTGGGACAGGATTTATGGCTACACCTTC.

The V and J genes are TRBV25-1 and TRBJ1-1; 7 bases line up with TRBD1. Trimming took 10 bases from V and 10 from J; bases not matched to a gene: 15. The CDR3 loop spans 13 amino acids. Germline V lookup: CDR1 MGHDK, CDR2 SYGVNS. CDR3 DNA: TGTGCCACCACCCACACAGGGGTAAGCGGAGCTTTCTTT. Its protein product is CATTHTGVSGAFF. The entire variable domain, with the rest obtained from reference TRBV25-1 and TRBJ1-1, is as follows: EADIYQTPRYLVIGTGKKITLECSQTMGHDKMYWYQQDPGMELHLIHYSYGVNSTEKGDLSSESTVSRIRTEHFPLTLESARPSHTSQYLCATTHTGVSGAFFGQGTRLTVV.